This T cell receptor (beta chain) was documented in a study of spatial heterogeneity in lung cancer (dated by TCRdb to between 2018 and 2020). About the investigation overall: Beta-chain transcripts were consistently detected in greater numbers than alpha-chain transcripts, which likely reflects a higher abundance of beta-chain transcripts. In the raw uncorrected reads, each unique combination of TCR and UMI appeared on average more than ten times. TCR alpha and beta repertoires were quantitatively compared across multiple tumor regions, matched nontumor lung and blood in non-small cell lung cancer. TCR repertoire features were related to nonsynonymous mutation counts determined by whole-exome sequencing of tumor tissue. Both alpha and beta chains were TCR-sequenced in about 240 tumor regions, fewer than 80 matched nontumor lung samples and around 54 PBMC samples obtained at surgery. General findings and caveats noted by the study authors: Ubiquitous expanded tumor TCRs were found in blood more often at tumor resection than at routine follow-up. Confirming at a functional level the hypothesis that regional TCRs recognize regional mutations was considered to require additional single-cell paired TCR alpha and beta sequencing.

This clonotype was detected many times. Its antigen remains undetermined. No qualities accompany the bases; no much larger clone lies one base away. The library was generated by 5' RACE. Sequenced using a NextSeq 500. To allow correction of PCR and sequencing errors, the TCR library protocol tagged every TCR cDNA molecule with a unique molecular identifier. The authors' analysis ran thus. TCR identification, UMI-based error correction and CDR3 extraction were all carried out with Decombinator tools. Expanded TCRs were defined as those above a frequency of 2 per 1,000, corresponding to the top 1% of the tumor frequency distribution. Rényi diversity was computed with the R vegan package after subsampling each repertoire 100 times to 5,000 TCRs. CDR3 similarity networks were constructed using string-kernel similarity of amino acid triplets, with links drawn between CDR3s whose pairwise similarity was above 0.82. TCRdb trimmed the raw reads at Q25, called clones with MiXCR and kept productive beta chains. Each CDR3 protein gets just one entry, which takes the most common genes and DNA from the rows behind it. TCRdb's processing, not the authors' own work, is the source of the V and J calls. This sample gives 20,000 or so distinct CDR3 sequences in total; about 3% of them show up just once. Together, the top ten hold about 30% of the sample.

The label giving this sample's time point can be read as: sample taken at primary tumor resection. The donors were 72 patients from the lung TRACERx cohort who had early-stage, untreated non-small cell lung cancer. Without any cell sorting, TCR sequencing was performed on whole RNA extracted either from tumor and nontumor lung tissue or from cryopreserved PBMC samples. Patients were selected for TCR sequencing only if sufficient RNA was available from at least two tumor regions. This material consisted of PBMCs, taken at surgery. The clonotype was recovered from a female donor with early-stage non-small cell lung cancer.

The sequenced DNA is TGCGCCAGCAGCGCGGGACTAACAGGGGGCACAGATACGCAGTATTTT. This encodes CASSAGLTGGTDTQYF. Recombination linked TRBV5-1 to TRBJ2-3; the D segment is perhaps TRBD1 or TRBD2, each sharing 7 matched bases. The cysteine opens and the phenylalanine closes a CDR3 of 16 amino acids. Of all the DNA, just the CDR3 is kept, 48 bases in frame from base 1. V loses 4 bases, J loses 1 base, and the germline ends lie 16 bases apart. Sequences SGHRS (CDR1) and YFSETQ (CDR2) are obtained from the germline V gene.